The rows below give T cell receptor beta chains drawn from one sample of a study of Ad26.COV2.S vaccination and SARS-CoV-2 variants. The data were produced by immunoSEQ multiplex PCR, yet TCRdb's version contains in-frame clones alone and is incomplete. Counted here are more than 300,000 clones, around nine tenths occurring once; the ten biggest clones make up under 6%. The starting material was peripheral blood, obtained in a trial of Ad26.COV2.S vaccine versus placebo. These receptors were taken from a person aged 18 to 65 who received the Ad26.COV2.S COVID-19 vaccine or a placebo. Both conserved end residues are part of each CDR3. Fields, in order: V gene, D gene, clone size, J gene, CDR3 DNA, CDR3 protein. A D gene is named only where the DNA matches it firmly. Where a row states a size, it is once, few, many or the class of an expanded clone; other rows omit it.

TRBV5-1	NA	NA	TRBJ2-5	TGCGCCAGCAGCTTGGACGATAACCAAGAGACCCAGTACTTC	CASSLDDNQETQYF
TRBV14	TRBD2	NA	TRBJ2-5	TGTGCCAGCAGCCAAGTCGGGAGGTTCCAAGAGACCCAGTACTTC	CASSQVGRFQETQYF
TRBV18	TRBD1	once	TRBJ1-1	TGTGCCAGCTCACCCCTGGGACAGAAATTGAACACTGAAGCTTTCTTT	CASSPLGQKLNTEAFF
TRBV5-6	NA	NA	TRBJ2-7	TGTGCCAGCAGCTTGGGGTCGGGCTACGAGCAGTACTTC	CASSLGSGYEQYF
TRBV29-1	TRBD1	NA	TRBJ2-3	TGCAGCGTTGGGGGGGTTCCCGGGACAGGTTATATTGATACGCAGTATTTT	CSVGGVPGTGYIDTQYF
TRBV19	NA	NA	TRBJ1-1	TGTGCCAGTAGTAGTTGGGGCATGAACACTGAAGCTTTCTTT	CASSSWGMNTEAFF
TRBV5-6	NA	NA	TRBJ2-3	TGTGCCAGCAGCCCCATTGGTGGGAGCACAGATACGCAGTATTTT	CASSPIGGSTDTQYF
TRBV19	NA	NA	TRBJ2-1	TGTGCCAGTGCATCCGGCGGGGTTAGCTCCTACAATGAGCAGTTCTTC	CASASGGVSSYNEQFF
TRBV27	NA	NA	TRBJ2-2	TGTGCCAGCTGGGACCGTGGAGGGGTTGCCGGGGAGCTGTTTTTT	CASWDRGGVAGELFF
TRBV28	NA	NA	TRBJ1-5	TGTGCCAGCAGTTTAGGGGGGGGCGCGGAACAGCCCCAGCATTTT	CASSLGGGAEQPQHF
TRBV19	NA	NA	TRBJ2-1	TGTGCCAGTAGTTGGGGGGGCCTGCAAATCTTC	CASSWGGLQIF
TRBV2	TRBD2	NA	TRBJ2-5	TGTGCCAGCATCGGACTAGCGGGGTCCGAGGGGGAGACCCAGTACTTC	CASIGLAGSEGETQYF
TRBV6-2/TRBV6-3	NA	once	TRBJ1-1	TGTGCCAGCAGTTACTCGCGCAGCATGAACACTGAAGCTTTCTTT	CASSYSRSMNTEAFF
TRBV28	TRBD1	NA	TRBJ2-7	TGTGCCAGCCTGGGGGGGACAGGGGGCAGAGAGCAGTACTTC	CASLGGTGGREQYF
TRBV12-3/TRBV12-4	TRBD1	many	TRBJ2-7	TGTGCCAGCAGTGGGGACAGGCGGTACGAGCAGTACTTC	CASSGDRRYEQYF
TRBV3-1/TRBV3-2	TRBD1	NA	TRBJ1-2	TGTGCCAGCAGCCTACACGGGACAGACTATGGCTACACCTTC	CASSLHGTDYGYTF
TRBV30	NA	NA	TRBJ2-7	TGTGCCTGGAGTGTTGCTGGAACCTACGAGCAGTACTTC	CAWSVAGTYEQYF
TRBV29-1	NA	NA	TRBJ1-1	TGCAGCGTTGAAGACCTAGCGGGGGACAAAACTGAAGCTTTCTTT	CSVEDLAGDKTEAFF
TRBV7-2	TRBD1	NA	TRBJ1-2	TGTGCCAGCAGCTTAGAGCGGCAGGGGGGCTATGGCTACACCTTC	CASSLERQGGYGYTF
TRBV19	NA	NA	TRBJ2-2	TGTGCCAGTTCTTTGCAGTCGTGGGGGTATTTGGGGACCGGGGAGCTGTTTTTT	CASSLQSWGYLGTGELFF
TRBV20-1	NA	NA	TRBJ1-4	TGCAGTGCCCCAGTCCGGGAAAAACTGTTTTTT	CSAPVREKLFF
TRBV24-1	TRBD2	NA	TRBJ2-5	TGTGCCACCAGCCGGGGACTAGCGGGAGGTCAAGAGACCCAGTACTTC	CATSRGLAGGQETQYF
TRBV6-5	NA	NA	TRBJ1-5	TGTGCCAGCAGTCCTACGGGTGGGCCTTATCAGCCCCAGCATTTT	CASSPTGGPYQPQHF
TRBV13	NA	few	TRBJ1-4	TGTGCCAGCACCTCTAATAATGAAAAACTGTTTTTT	CASTSNNEKLFF
TRBV3-1/TRBV3-2	NA	NA	TRBJ2-7	TGTGCCAGCATATCCAATGGCCCCGGGACAATAGTCTACGAGCAGTACTTC	CASISNGPGTIVYEQYF
TRBV18	NA	NA	TRBJ2-2	TGTGCCAGCTCACCACTAGATTTTGCTACCGGGGAGCTGTTTTTT	CASSPLDFATGELFF
TRBV27	NA	NA	TRBJ1-2	TGTGCCAGCAGTTTATTACCCCAGGGCCCTGGCTACACCTTC	CASSLLPQGPGYTF
TRBV6-5	TRBD1	NA	TRBJ1-2	TGTGCCAGCAGTACCCGGACAGGGAGGAATGGCTACACCTTC	CASSTRTGRNGYTF
TRBV18	TRBD1	NA	TRBJ2-5	TGTGCCAGCTCACCAGGACAGGGGTGGGAGACCCAGTACTTC	CASSPGQGWETQYF
TRBV6-5	TRBD1	NA	TRBJ1-4	TGTGCCAGCAGTCCCCGGGACAGTGAAAAACTGTTTTTT	CASSPRDSEKLFF
TRBV28	TRBD1	NA	TRBJ1-4	TGTGCCAGCAGTGCTAATTGGGACAGGCTCGGCGAAAAACTGTTTTTT	CASSANWDRLGEKLFF
TRBV9	NA	NA	TRBJ2-7	TGTGCCAGCAGCCCGGGCCCTCCGGAAGAGCAGTACTTC	CASSPGPPEEQYF
TRBV9	NA	NA	TRBJ1-1	TGTGCCAGCAGCGTAGTTCGGGTGACGGACACTGAAGCTTTCTTT	CASSVVRVTDTEAFF
TRBV10-3	TRBD2	NA	TRBJ2-2	TGTGCCATCAGTGAGTCGCGGGGGGGCCGCAACGGGGAGCTGTTTTTT	CAISESRGGRNGELFF
TRBV7-9	TRBD1	NA	TRBJ1-2	TGTGCCAGCAGCTTAGGGGGGACAGGGGAATTGTATGGCTACACCTTC	CASSLGGTGELYGYTF
TRBV6-2/TRBV6-3	TRBD1	NA	TRBJ2-4	TGTGCCAGCAGTCCCACCGCGACAGGGGGCTCTGGGTCTGCCAAAAACATTCAGTACTTC	CASSPTATGGSGSAKNIQYF
TRBV5-1	NA	NA	TRBJ1-4	TGCGCCAGCAGCCTACAGGGTGCTGAAAAACTGTTTTTT	CASSLQGAEKLFF
TRBV13	NA	NA	TRBJ2-1	TGTGCCAGCACCCTGCGGGGACATGAGCAGTTCTTC	CASTLRGHEQFF
TRBV2	TRBD1	NA	TRBJ1-2	TGTGCCAGCACCCTTTTGTTTGACAGGGAACTTCCTAACTATGGCTACACCTTC	CASTLLFDRELPNYGYTF
TRBV30	TRBD1	NA	TRBJ2-7	TGTGCCTGGAGTACCCCCCTTGAGGACAGGAACAACGAGCAGTACTTC	CAWSTPLEDRNNEQYF
TRBV11-2	TRBD2	NA	TRBJ2-1	TGTGCCAGCAGCCCCTCTGGGGGACTAGCGGCCCCGGGGCATGAGCAGTTCTTC	CASSPSGGLAAPGHEQFF